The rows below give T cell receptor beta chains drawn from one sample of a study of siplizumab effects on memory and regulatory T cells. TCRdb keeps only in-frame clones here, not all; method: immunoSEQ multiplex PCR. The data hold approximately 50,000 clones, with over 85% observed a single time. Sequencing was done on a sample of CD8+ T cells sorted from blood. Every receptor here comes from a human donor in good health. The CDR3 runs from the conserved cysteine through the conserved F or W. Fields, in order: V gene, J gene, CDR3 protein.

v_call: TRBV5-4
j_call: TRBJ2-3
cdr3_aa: CASSLAVAPSTDTQYF

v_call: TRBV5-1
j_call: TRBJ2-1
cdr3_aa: CASSLAIQFSGNYNEQFF

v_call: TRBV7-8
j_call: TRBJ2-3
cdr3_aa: CASSLDGTQYF

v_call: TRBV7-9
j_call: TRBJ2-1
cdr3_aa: CASTSPGASGSSEQFF

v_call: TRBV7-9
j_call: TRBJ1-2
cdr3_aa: CASSFRGRGNYGYTF

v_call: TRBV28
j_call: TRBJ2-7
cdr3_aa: CASTPDRFLYEQYF

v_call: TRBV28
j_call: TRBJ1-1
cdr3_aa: CASSSEFGTEAFF

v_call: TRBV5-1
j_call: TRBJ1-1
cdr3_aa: CASSLRSGGTEAFF

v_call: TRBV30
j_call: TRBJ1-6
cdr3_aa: CAWSVQSGSPLHF

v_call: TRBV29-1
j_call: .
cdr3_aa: CSVKGPSTYEQYF

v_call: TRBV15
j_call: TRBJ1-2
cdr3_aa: CATSSAVNDPMLGYTF

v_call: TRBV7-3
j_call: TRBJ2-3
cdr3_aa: CASSLAVGGGGTDTQYF

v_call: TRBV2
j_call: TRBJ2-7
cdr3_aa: CASSEHLGGGEQYF

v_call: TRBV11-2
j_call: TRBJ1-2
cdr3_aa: CASTEQGWSYGYTF

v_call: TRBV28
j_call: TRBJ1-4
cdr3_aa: CASRRPGQGFDEKLFF

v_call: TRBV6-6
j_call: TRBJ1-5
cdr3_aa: CASSYGPGDQPQHF

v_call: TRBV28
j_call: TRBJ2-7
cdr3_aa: CASSATDSYEQYF

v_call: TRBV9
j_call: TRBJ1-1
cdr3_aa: CASSVWSGTEAFF

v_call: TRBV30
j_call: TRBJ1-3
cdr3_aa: CAWSVPASFSGNTIYF

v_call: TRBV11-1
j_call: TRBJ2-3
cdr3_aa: CASAIPADTDTQYF

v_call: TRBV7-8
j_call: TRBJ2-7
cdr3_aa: CASSPTTGGVEQYF

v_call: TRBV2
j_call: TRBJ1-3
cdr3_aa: CASSFTGGDTIYF

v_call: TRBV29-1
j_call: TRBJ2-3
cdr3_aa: CSLAPGTGGMDTQYF

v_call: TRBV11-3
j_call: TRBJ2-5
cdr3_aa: CASSFTRGETQYF

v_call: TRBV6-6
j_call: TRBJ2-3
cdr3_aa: CASSSGLDWDTQYF

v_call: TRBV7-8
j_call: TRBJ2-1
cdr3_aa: CASSLRPSGAQFF

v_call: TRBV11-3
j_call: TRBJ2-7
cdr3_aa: CASSSGGRPTYEQYF

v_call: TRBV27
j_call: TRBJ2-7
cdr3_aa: CASSLSGWLAEGWEQYF

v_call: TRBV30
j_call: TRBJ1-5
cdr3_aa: CAWRVRHGTERNQPQHF

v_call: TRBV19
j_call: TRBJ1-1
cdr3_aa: CASIDGWDTEAFF

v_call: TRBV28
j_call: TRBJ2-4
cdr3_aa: CASSFRGAKNIQYF

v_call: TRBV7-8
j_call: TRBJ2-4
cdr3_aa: CASSLEGTGQNIQYF

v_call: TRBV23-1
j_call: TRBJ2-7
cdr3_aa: CASSRFAAGRLEQYF

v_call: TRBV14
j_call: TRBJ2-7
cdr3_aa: CASSPGTGYEQYF